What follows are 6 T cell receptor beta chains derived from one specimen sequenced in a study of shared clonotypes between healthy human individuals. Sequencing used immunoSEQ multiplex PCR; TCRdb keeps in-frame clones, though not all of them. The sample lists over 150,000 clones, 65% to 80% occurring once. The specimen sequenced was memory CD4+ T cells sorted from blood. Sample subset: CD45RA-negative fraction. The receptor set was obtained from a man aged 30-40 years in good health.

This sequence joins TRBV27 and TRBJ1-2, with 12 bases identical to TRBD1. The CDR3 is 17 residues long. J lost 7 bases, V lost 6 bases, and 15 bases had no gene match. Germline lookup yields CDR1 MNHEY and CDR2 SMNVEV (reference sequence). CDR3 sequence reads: CASRPGTSGTGGSGYTF. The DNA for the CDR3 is TGTGCCAGCAGGCCCGGGACCTCCGGGACAGGGGGCTCTGGCTACACCTTC.

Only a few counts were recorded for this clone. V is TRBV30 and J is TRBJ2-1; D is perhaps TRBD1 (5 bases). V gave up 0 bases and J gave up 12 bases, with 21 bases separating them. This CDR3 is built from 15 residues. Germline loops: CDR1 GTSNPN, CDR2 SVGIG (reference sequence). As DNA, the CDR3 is TGTGCCTGGAGTGTATCAGGGCCCTCTACCGCAGGGCAGTTCTTC. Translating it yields CAWSVSGPSTAGQFF.

The chain's CDR3 is CASSLRFRGLNEQFF. The CDR3 region has the DNA TGTGCCAGCAGTTTACGGTTCAGGGGGCTTAATGAGCAGTTCTTC. The genes are TRBV27 and TRBJ2-1, with 8 nucleotides matching TRBD1. In germline, CDR1 is MNHEY, CDR2 SMNVEV (reference sequence). The CDR3 spans 15 residues. V was clipped by 2 bases and J by 7 bases; unmatched bases: 7.

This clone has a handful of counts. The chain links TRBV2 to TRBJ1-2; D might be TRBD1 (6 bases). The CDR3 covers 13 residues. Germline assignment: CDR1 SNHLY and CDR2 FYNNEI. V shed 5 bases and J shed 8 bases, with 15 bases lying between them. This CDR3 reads CASSRQASGGYTF. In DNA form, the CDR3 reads TGTGCCAGCAGTCGACAGGCCTCAGGGGGCTACACCTTC.

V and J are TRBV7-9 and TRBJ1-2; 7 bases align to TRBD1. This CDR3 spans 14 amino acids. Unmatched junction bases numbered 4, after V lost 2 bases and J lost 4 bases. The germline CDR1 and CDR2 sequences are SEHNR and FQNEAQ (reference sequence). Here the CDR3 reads CASSLTDRVYGYTF. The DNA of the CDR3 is TGTGCCAGCAGCTTAACTGACAGGGTCTATGGCTACACCTTC.

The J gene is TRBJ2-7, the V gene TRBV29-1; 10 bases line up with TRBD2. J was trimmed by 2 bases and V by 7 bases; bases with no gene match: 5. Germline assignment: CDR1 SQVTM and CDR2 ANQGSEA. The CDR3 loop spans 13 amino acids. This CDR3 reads CSAVAGGTYEQYF. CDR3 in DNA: TGCAGCGCAGTAGCGGGAGGAACCTACGAGCAGTACTTC.